These 21 T cell receptor beta chains originate from one sample sequenced in a study of blood T cell repertoires in COVID-19. Assay used: immunoSEQ multiplex PCR; TCRdb lists only in-frame clones, some missing. The sample has under 150,000 clones, just over 90% seen once. Sequencing was performed on peripheral blood. These TCRs come from a human donor with active COVID-19. The donor label of this sample is uncertain.

The table lists this clone with a few counts. The chain is built from TRBV5-4 and TRBJ2-4; 12 nucleotides match TRBD2. Per the germline V gene, CDR1 is SGHNT and CDR2 is YYREEE (reference sequence). Trimming at V came to 1 base and at J to 6 bases, leaving 5 bases not matched to a gene. The CDR3 loop spans 16 amino acids. The CDR3 sequence is CASSLTSGGLRNIQYF. In nucleotides, the CDR3 is TGTGCCAGCAGCTTGACTAGCGGGGGGTTGAGAAACATTCAGTACTTC.

The chain is built from TRBV18 and TRBJ1-5; 7 bases are a match to TRBD1. V lost 4 bases and J lost 7; bases outside the gene matches: 4. The CDR3 is 13 amino acids. Per germline, CDR1 KGHSH and CDR2 LQKENI. The CDR3 nucleotides read TGTGCCAGCTCACGAGACAGGGAGCAGCCCCAGCATTTT. This codes for CASSRDREQPQHF.

This chain uses TRBV5-1 with TRBJ2-3; 8 bases fit TRBD2. CDR1 and CDR2 from the germline V gene are SGHRS and YFSETQ. There are 17 residues in the CDR3. The junction had 8 bases not matched to a gene; V was cut back by 0 bases and J by 2 bases. For the CDR3, the DNA is TGCGCCAGCAGCTTGGGCTCACTAGCGGTTATCACAGATACGCAGTATTTT. The encoded protein is CASSLGSLAVITDTQYF.

The chain recombines TRBV14 with TRBJ1-1, with D maybe TRBD1 (5 bases). Germline values: CDR1 SGHDN, CDR2 FVKESK. V was clipped by 0 bases and J by 5 bases, with 19 bases between them. The CDR3 has 17 residues. Written as DNA, the CDR3 is TGTGCCAGCAGCCAAGATGAAAGGCAGGGTTCCGGGACTGAAGCTTTCTTT. Protein product: CASSQDERQGSGTEAFF.

The rearrangement joins TRBV7-2 to TRBJ2-3; 8 bases agree with TRBD2. V trimming: 4 bases; J trimming: 7 bases; junction bases outside the gene matches: 13. CDR3 size: 16 residues. Germline V CDR1 and CDR2: SGHTA, FQGNSA. CDR3 residues: CASSSAVGGALYTQYF. The CDR3 nucleotides read TGTGCCAGCAGCTCCGCGGTCGGGGGGGCCTTATATACGCAGTATTTT. The full variable domain, its missing parts supplied by reference TRBV7-2 and TRBJ2-3, is GAGVSQSPSNKVTEKGKDVELRCDPISGHTALYWYRQSLGQGLEFLIYFQGNSAPDKSGLPSDRFSAERTGGSVSTLTIQRTQQEDSAVYLCASSSAVGGALYTQYFGPGTRLTVL.

The genes are TRBV19 and TRBJ2-2; D might be TRBD1 (5 bases). The V end was cut by 6 bases, the J end by 7 bases, with 21 bases between. CDR3 length: 16 amino acids. Germline values: CDR1 LNHDA, CDR2 SQIVND (reference sequence). CDR3 sequence: CASRVMRQGRIGELFF. DNA of the CDR3: TGTGCCAGTAGGGTTATGAGGCAGGGAAGGATCGGGGAGCTGTTTTTT.

The chain couples TRBV20-1 to TRBJ2-1; D is unresolved. Trimming took 3 bases from V and 0 from J, leaving 6 bases between them. This CDR3 comprises 13 residues. Germline V gene data show CDR1 as DFQATT and CDR2 as SNEGSKA (reference sequence). The CDR3 DNA sequence: TGCAGTGCTAGTGTGAGCTCCTACAATGAGCAGTTCTTC. It encodes CSASVSSYNEQFF.

The J gene is TRBJ2-3, the V gene TRBV27, with TRBD1 as a possible D gene (5 bases). CDR1 and CDR2 (germline): MNHEY, SMNVEV (reference sequence). The CDR3 length is 14 residues. V was pared by 8 bases and J by 2 bases, with 14 bases between. CDR3 residues: CASRTGVDTDTQYF. CDR3 DNA: TGTGCCAGCCGAACAGGCGTGGACACAGATACGCAGTATTTT.

The DNA for the CDR3 is TGTGCCAGCAGTGACAGAACAGGGGAGTGGGAGCAGTTCTTC. As protein: CASSDRTGEWEQFF. This sequence joins TRBV6-1 and TRBJ2-1, with 7 bases that match TRBD1. Germline CDR1 MNHNS, CDR2 SASEGT. The CDR3 loop spans 14 amino acids. V shed 3 bases and J 10 bases; nucleotides not matched to a gene: 9.

The rearrangement joins TRBV4-3 to TRBJ1-2, with TRBD1 matching over 8 bases. Germline CDR1 is LGHNA and CDR2 is YSLEER. The CDR3 runs to 17 residues. The V and J ends lost 0 bases and 4 bases, in that order; junction bases with no gene match: 10. Here the CDR3 reads CASSQDRQGAPSYGYTF. DNA of the CDR3: TGCGCCAGCAGCCAAGATCGCCAGGGGGCGCCTTCCTATGGCTACACCTTC.

V usage is TRBV7-6 and J usage is TRBJ2-3; 10 positions match TRBD2. The CDR3 has 16 residues. J lost 5 bases, V lost 2 bases, and 7 bases had no gene match. Germline assignment: CDR1 SGHVS and CDR2 FNYEAQ. Written as DNA, the CDR3 is TGTGCCAGCAGCTTACGACTGCTAGCGGGGGTAGATACGCAGTATTTT. It specifies CASSLRLLAGVDTQYF.

The chain carries TRBV11-2 and TRBJ2-2; D ambiguous. V was clipped by 0 bases and J by 6 bases, with 8 bases between them. The CDR3 runs 14 residues. The V gene's germline CDR1 is SGHAT and CDR2 FQNNGV. The CDR3 DNA reads as TGTGCCAGCAGCTTAGATTTGGCGGCCGGGGAGCTGTTTTTT. It is translated as CASSLDLAAGELFF.

This clone has only one observation. This chain joins TRBV7-3 and TRBJ2-1; 7 positions match TRBD2. The CDR3 extends over 15 amino acids. V shed 4 bases and J 2 bases; nucleotides not matched to a gene: 5. CDR1 is SGHTA, CDR2 FQGTGA, per germline. The CDR3 reads CASSSSGTPYNEQFF. The CDR3 DNA is TGTGCCAGCAGCTCTAGCGGCACCCCCTACAATGAGCAGTTCTTC.

The rearrangement uses TRBV7-2 and TRBJ1-1; 9 nucleotides agree with TRBD1. This CDR3 has 16 amino acids. With 5 bases clipped from V and 5 bases from J, the junction kept 12 bases outside the gene matches. Germline V gene sequence: CDR1 SGHTA, CDR2 FQGNSA. CDR3 sequence reads: CASSPNPDRGKTEAFF. DNA of the CDR3: TGTGCCAGCAGCCCCAACCCGGACAGGGGAAAGACTGAAGCTTTCTTT.

This chain joins TRBV7-9 and TRBJ1-1; D is unresolved. V shed 1 base and J shed 0 bases, with 12 bases lying between them. Germline V CDR1 and CDR2: SEHNR, FQNEAQ (reference sequence). The CDR3 is 16 residues long. As DNA, the CDR3 is TGTGCCAGCAGCTTAGGTCTGGCGGGAATGAACACTGAAGCTTTCTTT. Protein: CASSLGLAGMNTEAFF.

This clone showed up just once. The genes are TRBV10-3 and TRBJ2-2, with 9 bases that match TRBD1. Germline V gene data show CDR1 as ENHRY and CDR2 as SYGVKD. Trimming at V came to 5 bases and at J to 7 bases, leaving 5 bases not matched to a gene. The CDR3 is 14 amino acids. The CDR3 region is CAISPGQGIGELFF. CDR3 bases: TGTGCCATCAGTCCGGGACAGGGTATCGGGGAGCTGTTTTTT.

The chain has TRBV9 and TRBJ2-1, with 7 nucleotides matching TRBD2. V lost 0 bases, J lost 9 bases, and 9 bases stayed unmatched. Germline CDR1 reads SGDLS; CDR2 reads YYNGEE. The CDR3 is made up of 15 amino acids. The CDR3 DNA follows: TGTGCCAGCAGCGTAGGTTCTGAGCGGGGATTTGAGCAGTTCTTC. It codes for CASSVGSERGFEQFF.

J is TRBJ1-1 and V is TRBV4-3; 10 bases line up with TRBD1. V was pared by 5 bases and J by 1 base, with 4 bases of the junction left unmatched. CDR1 is LGHNA and CDR2 is YSLEER in the germline V gene. This CDR3 has 15 amino acids. The DNA for the CDR3 is TGCGCCAGCAGCTCGACAGGGGGCGCGAACACTGAAGCTTTCTTT. It encodes CASSSTGGANTEAFF.

V and J are TRBV11-2 and TRBJ2-7; D might be TRBD1 (6 bases). The germline gives CDR1 SGHAT, CDR2 FQNNGV. V lost 0 bases and J 5 bases, leaving 20 bases between the germline ends. This CDR3 comprises 17 residues. The CDR3, as DNA: TGTGCCAGCAGCTTAGATCGGTGGGGCAGGGGCTGGGACGAGCAGTACTTC. It specifies CASSLDRWGRGWDEQYF. Full variable domain (outside the CDR3, taken from reference TRBV11-2 and TRBJ2-7): EAGVAQSPRYKIIEKRQSVAFWCNPISGHATLYWYQQILGQGPKLLIQFQNNGVVDDSQLPKDRFSAERLKGVDSTLKIQPAKLEDSAVYLCASSLDRWGRGWDEQYFGPGTRLTVT.

The CDR3 spells CASSEARTGGLETQYF. As DNA, the CDR3 is TGTGCCAGCAGTGAAGCACGAACAGGGGGTCTAGAGACCCAGTACTTC. V and J are TRBV2 and TRBJ2-5; 8 bases map to TRBD1. Unmatched junction bases numbered 7, after V lost 0 bases and J lost 4 bases. The CDR3 length is 16 residues. Germline CDR1 is SNHLY and CDR2 is FYNNEI. The complete variable domain, with remaining parts taken from reference TRBV2 and TRBJ2-5, reads EPEVTQTPSHQVTQMGQEVILRCVPISNHLYFYWYRQILGQKVEFLVSFYNNEISEKSEIFDDQFSVERPDGSNFTLKIRSTKLEDSAMYFCASSEARTGGLETQYFGPGTRLLVL.

This chain joins TRBV6-6 and TRBJ1-6, with TRBD1 matching 7 bases. Looked up from germline, CDR1 is MNHNY and CDR2 is SVGAGI (reference sequence). Losses at the gene ends were 5 bases for V and 0 bases for J; bases not matched to a gene: 10. This CDR3 has 18 residues. The CDR3 loop reads CASSRKTGPSSYNSPLHF. Here the CDR3 DNA reads TGTGCCAGCAGTCGGAAGACAGGGCCGAGCTCCTATAATTCACCCCTCCACTTT.